The 32 T cell receptor beta chains given below trace back to one sample, sequenced in a study of metastatic and nonmetastatic thyroid tumors. TCRdb re-called clones from the PCR reads using MiXCR. The top ten hold less than 25% of the sample, which has some 4,300 clones, under 25% seen once. Before thyroid surgery, none of the patients had received any treatment. The material sequenced was tumor tissue. Receptor source: a male donor with papillary thyroid cancer or a benign thyroid nodule (not recorded which). Some clones in this sample may be carry-over from other donors' samples.

This clone appeared a few times. CDR3 bases: TGTGCCACCAGTGAGGAAGGACGAGTTCAGCCCCAGCATTTT. This encodes CATSEEGRVQPQHF. This rearrangement joins TRBV24-1 to TRBJ1-5; D ambiguous. Germline lookup yields CDR1 KGHDR and CDR2 SFDVKD. Trimming pared 4 bases from V and 6 bases from J, leaving 12 bases between. This CDR3 has 14 amino acids.

The chain joins TRBV6-2 or TRBV6-3 to TRBJ1-3; D is ambiguous. Germline values: CDR1 MNHEY, CDR2 SVGEGT. The CDR3 contains 12 residues. V lost 4 bases to trimming and J lost 4 bases, with 5 bases between them. The CDR3 DNA reads TGTGCCAGCAGTTCACAGGGAAACACCATATATTTT. Its translation is CASSSQGNTIYF.

This clone is large. The chain uses TRBV20-1 and TRBJ2-7, with D possibly being TRBD1 (6 bases). In germline, CDR1 is DFQATT, CDR2 SNEGSKA (reference sequence). Trimming left V 0 bases short and J 3 bases short, with 12 bases between. The CDR3 runs 14 residues. CDR3 in amino acids: CSARDRQGLYEQYF. CDR3 nucleotides: TGCAGTGCTAGAGATAGGCAGGGGCTCTACGAGCAGTACTTC.

This clone showed up many times. This chain uses TRBV24-1 with TRBJ2-1, with TRBD1 matching 12 bases. Per the germline V gene, CDR1 is KGHDR and CDR2 is SFDVKD. Trimming at V came to 8 bases and at J to 5 bases, leaving 15 bases not matched to a gene. CDR3 length: 18 amino acids. CDR3 amino acids: CATTSIMGGQGANNEQFF. CDR3 bases: TGTGCCACCACTTCCATTATGGGGGGACAGGGGGCGAACAATGAGCAGTTCTTC.

The V gene is TRBV19, the J gene TRBJ2-7, with 9 bases that match TRBD1. Looked up from germline, CDR1 is LNHDA and CDR2 is SQIVND (reference sequence). The ends lost 5 bases at V and 4 bases at J; junction bases unmatched: 3. CDR3 size: 13 residues. CDR3 DNA: TGTGCCAGTAGTCAAGGACAGGGGTACGAGCAGTACTTC. It specifies CASSQGQGYEQYF.

V and J are TRBV15 and TRBJ2-5; D is possibly TRBD1 (5 bases). CDR1 and CDR2 (germline): LNHNV, YYDKDF (reference sequence). The CDR3 consists of 14 residues. V was shortened by 1 base and J by 5 bases, with 11 bases between the two germline ends. The DNA for the CDR3 is TGTGCCACCAGCAGAGCTTCAGGGTTGGAGACCCAGTACTTC. Encoded protein: CATSRASGLETQYF. Combining the CDR3 with reference TRBV15 and TRBJ2-5 gives the whole variable domain DAMVIQNPRYQVTQFGKPVTLSCSQTLNHNVMYWYQQKSSQAPKLLFHYYDKDFNNEADTPDNFQSRRPNTSFCFLDIRSPGLGDTAMYLCATSRASGLETQYFGPGTRLLVL.

This clone is large within its sample. The chain is built from TRBV12-3 or TRBV12-4 and TRBJ2-5; either TRBD1 or TRBD2 may supply D (5 bases each). The ends were cut back, 6 bases at V and 4 bases at J, with 12 bases in the middle. The CDR3 has 13 residues. CDR3 amino acids: CASRSGTVETQYF. The CDR3 bases are TGTGCCAGCAGATCCGGGACGGTAGAGACCCAGTACTTC.

The V and J genes are TRBV7-2 and TRBJ2-7; D gene ambiguous. Germline V lookup: CDR1 SGHTA, CDR2 FQGNSA. V dropped 3 bases and J dropped 2 bases, with 8 bases sitting between them. The CDR3 has 13 amino acids. The CDR3 region has the DNA TGTGCCAGCAGCTTGACTGATCCCTACGAGCAGTACTTC. Its translation is CASSLTDPYEQYF. Filled out from reference TRBV7-2 and TRBJ2-7, the complete variable domain reads GAGVSQSPSNKVTEKGKDVELRCDPISGHTALYWYRQSLGQGLEFLIYFQGNSAPDKSGLPSDRFSAERTGGSVSTLTIQRTQQEDSAVYLCASSLTDPYEQYFGPGTRLTVT.

The CDR3 spells CSARDGLEDTGELFF. Written as DNA, the CDR3 is TGCAGTGCTAGAGATGGGCTAGAGGACACCGGGGAGCTGTTTTTT. V and J are TRBV20-1 and TRBJ2-2, with D unclear. The CDR3 runs to 15 residues. V lost 0 bases, J lost 3 bases, and 11 bases lay in between. The V gene's germline CDR1 is DFQATT and CDR2 SNEGSKA (reference sequence).

This clone was seen many times. The chain has TRBV27 and TRBJ2-7, with TRBD2 identical over 11 bases. The CDR3 has 15 amino acids. V lost 5 bases to trimming and J lost 5 bases; unmatched junction nucleotides: 8. CDR1 is MNHEY, CDR2 SMNVEV, per germline (reference sequence). CDR3 in amino acids: CASSPRGSGRDEQYF. The CDR3 DNA is TGTGCCAGCAGTCCCCGGGGTAGCGGGAGGGACGAGCAGTACTTC.

This clone was recorded many times. The chain joins TRBV5-1 to TRBJ2-3; 14 bases map to TRBD2. Germline assignment: CDR1 SGHRS and CDR2 YFSETQ. J lost 3 bases, V lost 2 bases, and 2 bases had no gene match. This CDR3 has 16 amino acids. The CDR3 sequence: CASSFRTSGRTDTQYF. CDR3 bases: TGCGCCAGCAGCTTCCGGACTAGCGGGAGGACAGATACGCAGTATTTT.

V is TRBV28 and J is TRBJ2-7; 9 bases are a match to TRBD2. Germline CDR1 reads MDHEN; CDR2 reads SYDVKM. The CDR3 has 14 amino acids. V lost 10 bases, J lost 6 bases, and 13 bases stayed unmatched. CDR3 DNA: TGTGCCACCTCCGGCGTAGCGGGAGTTGTCGAGCAGTACTTC. It specifies CATSGVAGVVEQYF.

This clone has a count of ten or more. In DNA form, the CDR3 reads TGTGCCAGCAGCCGGACGGGCAGCACAGATACGCAGTATTTT. Protein sequence: CASSRTGSTDTQYF. V and J are TRBV7-9 and TRBJ2-3; D uncertain. CDR1 and CDR2 (germline): SEHNR, FQNEAQ (reference sequence). This CDR3 comprises 14 residues. V was cut by 5 bases and J by 0 bases, with 9 bases left in between.

The chain recombines TRBV6-2 or TRBV6-3 with TRBJ2-7; D is perhaps TRBD1 or TRBD2 (5 bases each). CDR3 length: 15 amino acids. Looked up from germline, CDR1 is MNHEY and CDR2 is SVGEGT. Trimming took 5 bases from V and 4 from J, leaving 18 bases between them. The CDR3 sequence: CASSIHDGGGYEQYF. The CDR3 DNA reads TGTGCCAGCAGTATTCATGACGGTGGGGGATACGAGCAGTACTTC.

This clone was observed a handful of times. V usage is TRBV12-3 or TRBV12-4 and J usage is TRBJ2-3, with D perhaps matching TRBD2 (6 bases). The CDR3 runs 12 residues. Trimming pared 8 bases from V and 6 bases from J, leaving 12 bases between. CDR3 sequence (DNA): TGTGCCAGCGGGAGGACTGTGGATACGCAGTATTTT. This sequence encodes CASGRTVDTQYF.

The V gene is TRBV3-1, the J gene TRBJ2-1; 7 bases fit TRBD2. The CDR3 is 16 residues long. The trim removed 1 base at V and 0 bases at J, leaving 3 bases unmatched. The germline V gene has CDR1 LGHDT and CDR2 YNNKEL (reference sequence). The CDR3 sequence is CASSQGRGSSYNEQFF. The CDR3 DNA reads as TGTGCCAGCAGCCAAGGGCGCGGGAGCTCCTACAATGAGCAGTTCTTC.

This chain links TRBV20-1 with TRBJ2-1; possibly TRBD2 for D (6 bases). Trimming shortened V by 0 bases and J by 6 bases, and 15 bases separated the two germline ends. Per germline, CDR1 DFQATT and CDR2 SNEGSKA (reference sequence). The CDR3 spans 15 residues. CDR3 nucleotide sequence: TGCAGTGCTAGAGATGGACTATCGGAGGCCAATGAGCAGTTCTTC. This sequence encodes CSARDGLSEANEQFF.

This clone was seen a few times. One end of the junction varies from germline; a read error may be responsible. This rearrangement joins TRBV6-1 to TRBJ1-4, with D perhaps TRBD1 (6 bases). This CDR3 has 14 residues. Germline V gives CDR1 MNHNS, CDR2 SASEGT. The CDR3 loop reads CASSKQGLHERLFF. CDR3 nucleotides: TGTGCCAGCAGTAAACAGGGTTTACATGAAAGACTGTTTTTT.

This clone was counted only a few times. One base away lies a much larger clone, so this may be a sequencing read error. This sample includes further DNA sequences coding for the same CDR3. The J gene is TRBJ2-7, the V gene TRBV27; TRBD2 matches at 10 bases. Germline V gives CDR1 MNHEY, CDR2 SMNVEV (reference sequence). CDR3 length: 15 amino acids. With 5 bases clipped from V and 2 bases from J, the junction kept 6 bases outside the gene matches. CDR3 in amino acids: CASSLRSGRPYEQYF. CDR3 bases: TGTGCCAGCAGTCTACGTAGCGGGAGGCCCTACGAGCAGTACTTC.

This clone is hyperexpanded in the sample. The genes are TRBV6-5 and TRBJ2-1, with a possible D match to TRBD2 (5 bases). Germline V gene lookup returns CDR1 MNHEY and CDR2 SVGAGI. Trimming took 0 bases from V and 11 from J, leaving 20 bases between them. The CDR3 sequence is 16 residues long. In DNA, the CDR3 is TGTGCCAGCAGTTACTCGAGACTAAGAGCGGCCTTGAAGCAGTTCTTC. Its translation is CASSYSRLRAALKQFF.

In its sample, this clone was seen a few times. The V and J genes are TRBV6-1 and TRBJ2-7; TRBD2 aligns across 15 bases. In germline, CDR1 is MNHNS, CDR2 SASEGT. The J segment lost 5 bases and the V segment lost 7 bases, leaving 6 bases of the junction unmatched. CDR3 length equals 15 residues. The CDR3 sequence is CASTPGTSGRHEQYF. The DNA of the CDR3 is TGTGCCAGCACCCCCGGGACTAGCGGGAGGCACGAGCAGTACTTC.

The V and J genes are TRBV28 and TRBJ2-3, with a possible D match to TRBD2 (6 bases). CDR3 length: 19 amino acids. CDR1 is MDHEN and CDR2 is SYDVKM in the germline V gene. The V and J ends lost 7 bases and 4 bases respectively, with 30 bases between them. For the CDR3, the DNA is TGTGCCAGCACAGCAGCCTCCCGCGGGGTAGCGCAATGGGCAGATACGCAGTATTTT. It yields the protein CASTAASRGVAQWADTQYF.

The chain joins TRBV9 to TRBJ2-2; D is perhaps TRBD1 or TRBD2 (7 bases each). Germline V gene sequence: CDR1 SGDLS, CDR2 YYNGEE. The ends were cut back, 0 bases at V and 0 bases at J, with 12 bases in the middle. This CDR3 comprises 17 residues. Written as DNA, the CDR3 is TGTGCCAGCAGCGTAGGGGAGGGGGCATCGAACACCGGGGAGCTGTTTTTT. It is translated as CASSVGEGASNTGELFF.

This clone was seen a few times. The J gene is TRBJ2-7, the V gene TRBV30; D unclear. CDR3 size: 13 residues. The germline gives CDR1 GTSNPN, CDR2 SVGIG (reference sequence). V lost 0 bases, J lost 3 bases, and 9 bases lay in between. In DNA form, the CDR3 reads TGTGCCTGGAGTGTCGTACTCAGCTACGAGCAGTACTTC. Protein: CAWSVVLSYEQYF. Combining the CDR3 with reference TRBV30 and TRBJ2-7 gives the whole variable domain SQTIHQWPATLVQPVGSPLSLECTVEGTSNPNLYWYRQAAGRGLQLLFYSVGIGQISSEVPQNLSASRPQDRQFILSSKKLLLSDSGFYLCAWSVVLSYEQYFGPGTRLTVT.

In this sample, this clone is large. The chain has TRBV29-1 and TRBJ2-2; D gene ambiguous. Trimming stripped 2 bases from V and 4 bases from J, with 8 bases between. The CDR3 runs to 13 residues. Germline assignment: CDR1 SQVTM and CDR2 ANQGSEA. CDR3 sequence: CSVEKVGTGELFF. In DNA, the CDR3 is TGCAGCGTTGAAAAGGTCGGCACCGGGGAGCTGTTTTTT.

This clone was recorded many times. V and J are TRBV9 and TRBJ2-1; 7 bases map to TRBD2. Germline values: CDR1 SGDLS, CDR2 YYNGEE. The ends lost 1 base at V and 10 bases at J; junction bases unmatched: 11. CDR3 length equals 15 residues. CDR3 bases: TGTGCCAGCAGCGTAACGGGGGGAGCCGACCAGGAGCAGTTCTTC. Protein product: CASSVTGGADQEQFF.

The V and J genes are TRBV28 and TRBJ1-1, with TRBD1 matching 10 bases. V shed 3 bases and J 1 base; nucleotides not matched to a gene: 2. The CDR3 is 15 residues long. Germline V lookup: CDR1 MDHEN, CDR2 SYDVKM. The CDR3 loop is CASSFRDRGNTEAFF. The CDR3 DNA follows: TGTGCCAGCAGTTTCCGGGACAGGGGGAACACTGAAGCTTTCTTT.

This clone was seen repeatedly, ten times or more. The same CDR3 arises from other DNA sequences in this sample as well. The rearrangement uses TRBV7-9 and TRBJ2-7; 8 bases fit TRBD1. The CDR3 extends over 14 amino acids. Losses at the gene ends were 1 base for V and 1 base for J; bases not matched to a gene: 0. In germline, CDR1 is SEHNR, CDR2 FQNEAQ (reference sequence). This CDR3 reads CASSLGTGSYEQYF. Here the CDR3 DNA reads TGTGCCAGCAGCTTAGGGACAGGGTCCTACGAGCAGTACTTC.

This clone is classed as medium-sized. V gene TRBV24-1 combines with J gene TRBJ1-1, with 10 bases aligning to TRBD1. The ends lost 3 bases at V and 2 bases at J; junction bases unmatched: 5. The CDR3 is 16 residues long. Per the germline V gene, CDR1 is KGHDR and CDR2 is SFDVKD. The CDR3 DNA is TGTGCCACCAGTGATGGGACAGGGGCCCGAAACACTGAAGCTTTCTTT. It translates to CATSDGTGARNTEAFF.

CDR3 loop: CASSSLAGVDYEQYF. DNA for the CDR3: TGCGCCAGCAGCTCACTAGCGGGAGTGGACTACGAGCAGTACTTC. This chain joins TRBV5-1 and TRBJ2-7, with TRBD2 identical over 11 bases. The CDR3 has 15 residues. CDR1 is SGHRS and CDR2 is YFSETQ in the germline V gene. J lost 3 bases, V lost 3 bases, and 5 bases had no gene match.

This clone has more than one count but fewer than ten. This chain uses TRBV27 with TRBJ2-2; D gene unclear. The V end lost 4 bases, the J end lost 9 bases, and 15 bases lay between the germline ends. The CDR3 length is 14 residues. Germline V gives CDR1 MNHEY, CDR2 SMNVEV (reference sequence). CDR3 region: CASSSLPPGRELFF. As DNA, the CDR3 is TGTGCCAGCAGTTCCCTCCCTCCGGGCCGGGAGCTGTTTTTT.

This clone was detected a few times. A much larger clonotype is one base distant, so this may be a read error. CDR3 DNA: TGTGCCGGAGACAGGGCTTATACGCATTATTTT. As protein: CAGDRAYTHYF. This sequence joins TRBV2 and TRBJ2-3; 7 positions agree with TRBD1. Germline V CDR1 and CDR2: SNHLY, FYNNEI. The CDR3 length is 11 residues.